This T cell receptor beta chain derives from a study of T cell repertoires in cytomegalovirus infection. A note on this clonotype: What it recognizes is unknown.

One entry per CDR3 protein results from TCRdb running MiXCR on the reads. The data hold around 100,000 distinct CDR3 sequences, with approximately 45% observed a single time. The CDR3 runs to 15 residues. CDR1 SGHAT and CDR2 FQNNGV come from the germline V gene. After removal of 4 bases from V and 4 bases from J, the junction contained 7 bases not matched to a gene. This rearrangement joins TRBV11-2 to TRBJ2-1, with TRBD1 matching over 7 bases. This clonotype was sampled from a human donor in good health (CMV status not recorded). Some clones in this sample may be carry-over from other donors' samples. The sample in question was CD8+ T cells from cultured PBMCs, obtained from culture after CMV antigen stimulation. The CDR3 nucleotides read TGTGCCAGCAGCTCCTGGGACAGACCATACAATGAGCAGTTCTTC. Translated: CASSSWDRPYNEQFF.